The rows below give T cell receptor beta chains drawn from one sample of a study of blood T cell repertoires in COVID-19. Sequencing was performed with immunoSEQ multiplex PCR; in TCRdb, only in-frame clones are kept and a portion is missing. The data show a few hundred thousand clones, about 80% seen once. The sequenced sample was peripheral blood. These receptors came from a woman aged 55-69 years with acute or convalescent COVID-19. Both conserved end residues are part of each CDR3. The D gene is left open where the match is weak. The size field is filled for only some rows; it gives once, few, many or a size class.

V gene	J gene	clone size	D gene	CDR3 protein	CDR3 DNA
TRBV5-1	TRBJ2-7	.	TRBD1	CASSFAGQGADEQYF	TGCGCCAGCAGCTTTGCGGGACAGGGGGCTGACGAGCAGTACTTC
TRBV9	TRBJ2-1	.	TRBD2	CASSVVSGVPFF	TGTGCCAGCAGCGTAGTTAGCGGGGTTCCTTTCTTC
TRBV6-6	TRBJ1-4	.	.	CASSKDSEKLFF	TGTGCCAGCAGTAAGGACAGCGAAAAACTGTTTTTT
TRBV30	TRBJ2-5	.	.	CAWNTGLGETQYF	TGTGCCTGGAACACAGGGTTAGGAGAGACCCAGTACTTC
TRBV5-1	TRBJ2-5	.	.	CASSPDNPRVGETQYF	TGCGCCAGCAGCCCGGACAATCCCCGGGTCGGGGAGACCCAGTACTTC
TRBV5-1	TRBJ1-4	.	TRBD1	CASSLEGQRSNEKLFF	TGCGCCAGCAGCTTGGAGGGACAGAGATCTAATGAAAAACTGTTTTTT
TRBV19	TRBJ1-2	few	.	CASRTQGGGLGYTF	TGTGCCAGTAGAACCCAGGGTGGGGGACTCGGCTACACCTTC
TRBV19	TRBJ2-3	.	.	CASSARAGRITDTQYF	TGTGCCAGTAGTGCCCGGGCGGGGCGTATCACAGATACGCAGTATTTT
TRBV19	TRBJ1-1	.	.	CATKGRGSGTEAFF	TGTGCCACCAAAGGCAGGGGATCGGGGACTGAAGCTTTCTTT
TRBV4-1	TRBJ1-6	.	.	CASSQDFASPLHF	TGCGCCAGCAGCCAAGATTTCGCGTCACCCCTCCACTTT
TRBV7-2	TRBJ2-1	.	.	CASRHRVEQFF	TGTGCCAGCAGACACAGGGTGGAGCAGTTCTTC
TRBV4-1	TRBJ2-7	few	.	CASSQVVRGPYEQYF	TGCGCCAGCAGCCAAGTCGTCAGGGGACCCTACGAGCAGTACTTC
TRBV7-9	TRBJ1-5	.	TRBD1	CASSLDTGGSWHF	TGTGCCAGCAGCTTGGATACAGGGGGTAGTTGGCATTTT
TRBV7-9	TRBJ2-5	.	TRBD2	CASSDNPSGANQETQYF	TGTGCCAGCAGCGACAACCCTAGCGGGGCAAACCAAGAGACCCAGTACTTC
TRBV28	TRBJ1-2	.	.	CASSRDTYGYTF	TGTGCCAGCAGTCGGGACACTTATGGCTACACCTTC
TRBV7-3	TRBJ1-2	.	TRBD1	CASSDRTGGLPYYGYTF	TGTGCCAGCAGCGACCGGACAGGGGGTCTCCCTTACTATGGCTACACCTTC
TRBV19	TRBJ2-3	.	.	CASSWARTDTQYF	TGTGCCAGTAGTTGGGCTCGCACAGATACGCAGTATTTT
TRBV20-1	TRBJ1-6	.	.	CSASPLLSDSPLHF	TGCAGTGCTAGTCCCCTCCTTTCGGATTCACCCCTCCACTTT
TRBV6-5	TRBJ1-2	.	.	CASSPDMNYGYTF	TGTGCCAGCAGTCCGGACATGAACTATGGCTACACCTTC
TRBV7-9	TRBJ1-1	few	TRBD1	CASSRQGEAFF	TGTGCCAGCAGTAGACAGGGCGAAGCTTTCTTT
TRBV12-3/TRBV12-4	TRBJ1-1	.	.	CASSLWSTEAFF	TGTGCCAGCAGTTTATGGAGCACTGAAGCTTTCTTT
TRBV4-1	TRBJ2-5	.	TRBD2	CASSQDPLAGGQETQYF	TGCGCCAGCAGCCAGGATCCTTTAGCGGGGGGACAAGAGACCCAGTACTTC
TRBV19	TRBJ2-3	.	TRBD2	CASSIAGADTQYF	TGTGCCAGTAGTATTGCGGGGGCAGATACGCAGTATTTT
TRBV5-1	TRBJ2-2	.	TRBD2	CASSPIFAGANTGELFF	TGCGCCAGCAGTCCCATATTTGCGGGGGCGAACACCGGGGAGCTGTTTTTT
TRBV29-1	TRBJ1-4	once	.	CSVETYFGEKLFF	TGCAGCGTTGAAACCTACTTCGGTGAAAAACTGTTTTTT
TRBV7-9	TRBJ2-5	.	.	CASSLGTPETQYF	TGTGCCAGCAGCTTAGGGACTCCTGAGACCCAGTACTTC